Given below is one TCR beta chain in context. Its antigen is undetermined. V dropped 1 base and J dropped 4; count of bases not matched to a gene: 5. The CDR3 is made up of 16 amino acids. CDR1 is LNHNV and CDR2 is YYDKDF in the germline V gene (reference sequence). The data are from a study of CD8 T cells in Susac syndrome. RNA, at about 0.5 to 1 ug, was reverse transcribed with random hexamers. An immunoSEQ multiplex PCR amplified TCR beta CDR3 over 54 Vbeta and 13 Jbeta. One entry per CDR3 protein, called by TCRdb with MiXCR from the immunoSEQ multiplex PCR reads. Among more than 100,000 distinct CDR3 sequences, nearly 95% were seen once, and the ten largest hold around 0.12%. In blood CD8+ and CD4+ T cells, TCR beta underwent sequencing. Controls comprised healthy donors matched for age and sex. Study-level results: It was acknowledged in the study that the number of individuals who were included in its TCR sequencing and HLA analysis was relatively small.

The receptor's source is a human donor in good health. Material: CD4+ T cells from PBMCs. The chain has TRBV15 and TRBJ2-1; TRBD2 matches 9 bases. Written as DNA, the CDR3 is TGTGCCACCAGCAGAGCGCGGACTAGCGCATACAATGAGCAGTTCTTC. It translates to CATSRARTSAYNEQFF.